This record concerns one TCR beta chain sequence. The CDR3 consists of 13 residues. CDR1 and CDR2 (germline): SGDLS, YYNGEE. The V end was cut by 0 bases, the J end by 4 bases, with 5 bases between. Original processing methods: Reference gene primer amplification yielded estimated nucleated cell counts. Clones were read by immunoSEQ multiplex PCR, and TCRdb kept only the in-frame ones, dropping some. V and J calls and clone size are those listed in that table; D and trimming were worked out from the DNA. The sample contains some 150,000 clones, roughly 87% of which appear only once. This sample stems from a study of blood T cell repertoires in COVID-19. Study as a whole: Acute and convalescent COVID-19 specimens originated in the United States, Italy and Spain. The cDNA or gDNA used as material had been derived from T cells, B-cell-depleted T cells, or PBMCs.

This TCR came from a human donor in a cohort sampled during active COVID-19. The chain uses TRBV9 and TRBJ1-5; D is unclear. Sequencing was performed on peripheral blood. CDR3 region: CASSVAGNQPQHF. In DNA form, the CDR3 reads TGTGCCAGCAGCGTAGCCGGGAATCAGCCCCAGCATTTT.